This T cell receptor (beta chain) was captured by sequencing in a study of OX40 agonist ivuxolimab in advanced cancers. Clones were sequenced by immunoSEQ multiplex PCR, and TCRdb holds only the in-frame ones, with some missing. Of some 44,000 clones detected, around 80% appear once; the ten largest clones hold 4% to 6%. The CDR3 contains 14 residues. The germline gives CDR1 SGHRS, CDR2 YFSETQ. The ends were cut back, 0 bases at V and 5 bases at J, with 6 bases in the middle. Sequences were derived from CD4+ or CD8+ T cells sorted from blood, sampled in a trial of the OX40 agonist ivuxolimab. The receptor was derived from an adult with an advanced solid tumor such as melanoma, head and neck, liver or kidney cancer. The chain couples TRBV5-1 to TRBJ1-6; D is unclear. CDR3 region: CASSLDWNNSPLHF. DNA of the CDR3: TGCGCCAGCAGCTTGGACTGGAATAATTCACCCCTCCACTTT.